This TCR beta chain comes out of a study of T cells in women clearing cervical HPV infection (dated by TCRdb to the late 2010s). For context, the study as a whole: The cases were some 26 women with histologically confirmed HPV16-related CIN3 or worse, and 2 of those women had invasive cancers. The parent cohort enrolled roughly 10,000 women aged 18 or older in Guanacaste, Costa Rica, during about 1993 to 1994 and followed them for approximately 7 years. Five blinded duplicates per group were added as quality controls, giving about 60 samples: some 50 participants and 10 replicates. The exploratory proof-of-principle case-control study was nested within the Guanacaste HPV Natural History Study in Costa Rica and compared TCR repertoires across cervical HPV16 outcomes. Cases were matched to controls by age within five years and by the year the sample was collected. Controls were more than 20 women whose single incident HPV16 infection cleared within 12 months without precancer or cancer developing. HLA typing was available for only a few women, so HLA type could not be excluded as a confounder. Among cases, blood sampling came a median of 149 days after lesion detection, with an interquartile range of about 80 to 220 days. Blood from cases was collected at the visit where the lesion was first found, while blood from controls was collected once the infection could no longer be detected. Median age was about 35 years in cases versus just over 37 in controls, and baseline characteristics did not differ significantly.

Every participant had a single incident cervical HPV16 infection, and women with prevalent HPV16 infections were excluded. Cervical HPV DNA was detected by MY09/MY11 PCR and genotyped by dot-blot hybridization. Under 19 mL of heparinized blood were centrifuged, and the buffy coat was aliquoted, frozen at -30°C, then stored at -80°C. Genomic DNA was extracted from buffy coat specimens using QIAGEN kits. To note about this clone: Its antigen specificity is not known. The observed sequence ends 3 residues before the CDR3 terminus, with the missing tail filled in from the germline J gene.

TCR beta CDR3 regions were amplified by multiplex PCR using the immunoSEQ assay from an average of 1200 ng genomic DNA per sample. Primer bias was corrected in the assay by using a complete synthetic TCR repertoire to establish an amplification baseline. The amplicons were sequenced on the Illumina platform. As for the original processing: Sequences were error-corrected by clustering with frequency ratios and a modified nearest-neighbor algorithm, then analyzed in the immunoSEQ Analyzer with IMGT gene definitions. TCR richness and evenness were averaged over 20 rarefaction repeats at each rarefaction depth, excluding samples with fewer sequences than the depth. Relative abundances of V, D and J genes were compared between groups using Wilcoxon rank sum tests, with FDR correction applied. In the blinded duplicates, the intraclass correlation was less than 97% for TCR richness and averaged around 80% across 55 to 75 gene segments. Drawn from immuneACCESS, this table holds only the in-frame rearrangements with V and J called that TCRdb kept. Clones are partly lost; checked studies trace under half to an unresolved V gene and leave the rest unexplained. Clonal size and the V and J genes are those of that table, whereas D and trimming came from the DNA. This sample's clone table shows over 25,000 clones. Clones ranked in the top ten supply about 22% of the sample.

Results the study describes overall, beyond this receptor: Significantly higher TCR repertoire richness was observed in CIN3+ cases than in controls across sequencing depths, whereas no difference in evenness was found. Cases had lower TRBV6-7 relative abundance than controls (approximately 0.11% versus 0.16%; Bonferroni P = 0.0008). Random forest classifiers that combined richness and V gene abundances separated cases from controls with an estimated AUC of around 0.83. T-cell numbers per sample were unknown, so richness differences could reflect varying T-cell content rather than repertoire biology. The cross-sectional design could not show whether the associations came before the infection or were a result of it, and neither effector/memory subsets nor HPV-specific T cells were isolated.

The V end gives up 3 bases and the J end 1 base, leaving 5 bases in the junction not matched to a gene. The CDR1 and CDR2 encoded by the germline V gene are SGHRS and YFSETQ. The CDR3 measures 15 amino acids from cysteine to phenylalanine. Sequencing covers 36 bases of the CDR3, shown here with the frame starting at base 1. This receptor was taken from a woman between 18 and 70 years old with a cervical HPV16 infection that either progressed to CIN3+ or cleared (not recorded which). Sequencing was done on a sample of blood buffy coat. Recombination joined TRBV5-1 with TRBJ2-5; 8 bases in the junction line up with TRBD2. Here the CDR3 is given as CASSSGGSTQETQYF. The part of the CDR3 DNA that was read is TGCGCCAGCAGCTCGGGGGGGTCAACCCAAGAGACC.